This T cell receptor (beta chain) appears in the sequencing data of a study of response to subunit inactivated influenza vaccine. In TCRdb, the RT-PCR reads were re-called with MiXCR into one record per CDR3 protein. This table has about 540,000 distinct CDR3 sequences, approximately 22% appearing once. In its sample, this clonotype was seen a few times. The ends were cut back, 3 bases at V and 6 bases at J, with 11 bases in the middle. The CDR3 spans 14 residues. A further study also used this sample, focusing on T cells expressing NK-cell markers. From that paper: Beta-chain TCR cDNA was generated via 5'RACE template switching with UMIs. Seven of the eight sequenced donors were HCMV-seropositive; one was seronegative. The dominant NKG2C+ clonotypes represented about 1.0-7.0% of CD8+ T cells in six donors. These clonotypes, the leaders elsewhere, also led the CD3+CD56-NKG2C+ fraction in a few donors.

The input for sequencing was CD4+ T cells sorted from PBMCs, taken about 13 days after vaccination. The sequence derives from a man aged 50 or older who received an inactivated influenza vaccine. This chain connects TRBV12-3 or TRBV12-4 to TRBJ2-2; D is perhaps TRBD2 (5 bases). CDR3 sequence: CASSFEGRAGELFF. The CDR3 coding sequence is TGTGCCAGCAGTTTTGAGGGAAGGGCCGGGGAGCTGTTTTTT.